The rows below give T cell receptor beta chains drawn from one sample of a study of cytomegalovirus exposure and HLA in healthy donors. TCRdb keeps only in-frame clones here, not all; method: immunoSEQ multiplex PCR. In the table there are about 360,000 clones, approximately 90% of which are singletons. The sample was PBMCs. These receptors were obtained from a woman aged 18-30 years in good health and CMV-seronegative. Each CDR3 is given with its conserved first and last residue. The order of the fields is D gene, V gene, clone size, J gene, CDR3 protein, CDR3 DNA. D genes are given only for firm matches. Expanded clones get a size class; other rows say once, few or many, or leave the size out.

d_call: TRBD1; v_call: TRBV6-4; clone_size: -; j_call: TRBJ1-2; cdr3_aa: CASSDRGGGYGYTF; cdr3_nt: TGTGCCAGCAGCGACAGGGGAGGAGGGTATGGCTACACCTTC
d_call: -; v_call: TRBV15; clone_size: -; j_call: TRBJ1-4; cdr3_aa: CATSRILDEKLFF; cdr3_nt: TGTGCCACCAGCAGAATCCTTGATGAAAAACTGTTTTTT
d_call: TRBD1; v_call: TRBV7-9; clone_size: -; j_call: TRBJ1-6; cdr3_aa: CASKLTGVDNSPLHF; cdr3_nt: TGTGCCAGCAAACTAACAGGGGTAGATAATTCACCCCTCCACTTT
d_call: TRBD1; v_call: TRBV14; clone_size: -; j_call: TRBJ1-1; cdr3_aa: CASSQAGGRYTEAFF; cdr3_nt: TGTGCCAGCAGCCAAGCAGGGGGCAGATACACTGAAGCTTTCTTT
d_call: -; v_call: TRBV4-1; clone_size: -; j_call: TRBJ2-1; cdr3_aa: CASSQDPAGANEQFF; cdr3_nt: TGCGCCAGCAGCCAAGATCCGGCGGGGGCCAATGAGCAGTTCTTC
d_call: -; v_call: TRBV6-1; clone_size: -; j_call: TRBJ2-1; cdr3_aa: CASSVSVEQFF; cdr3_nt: TGTGCCAGCAGTGTCTCGGTGGAGCAGTTCTTC
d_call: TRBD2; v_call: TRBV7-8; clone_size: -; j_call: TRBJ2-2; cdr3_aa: CASILYPGLAGGLGGRGELFF; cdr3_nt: TGTGCCAGCATCCTCTACCCGGGACTAGCGGGGGGCCTCGGTGGTCGCGGGGAGCTGTTTTTT
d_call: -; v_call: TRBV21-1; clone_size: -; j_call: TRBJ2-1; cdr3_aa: CASSKSVLFYNEQFF; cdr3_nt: TGTGCCAGCAGCAAAAGCGTCCTTTTCTACAATGAGCAGTTCTTC
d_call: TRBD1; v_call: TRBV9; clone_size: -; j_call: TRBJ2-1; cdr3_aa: CASSVAYRGPYNEQFF; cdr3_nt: TGTGCCAGCAGCGTAGCGTACAGGGGTCCTTACAATGAGCAGTTCTTC
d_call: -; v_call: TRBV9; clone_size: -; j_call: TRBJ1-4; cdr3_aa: CASSVDRWSEKLFF; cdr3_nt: TGTGCCAGCAGTGTTGACAGATGGAGTGAAAAACTGTTTTTT
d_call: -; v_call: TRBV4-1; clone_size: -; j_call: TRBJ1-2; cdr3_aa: CASSQPTANYGYTF; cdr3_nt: TGCGCCAGCAGCCAACCAACGGCTAACTATGGCTACACCTTC
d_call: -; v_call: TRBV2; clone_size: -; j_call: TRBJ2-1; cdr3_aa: CASSDLVYNEQFF; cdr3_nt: TGTGCCAGCAGTGACCTAGTTTACAATGAGCAGTTCTTC
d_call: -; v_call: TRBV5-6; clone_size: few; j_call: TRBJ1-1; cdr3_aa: CASSGGGTEAFF; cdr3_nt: TGTGCCAGCAGCGGGGGAGGAACTGAAGCTTTCTTT
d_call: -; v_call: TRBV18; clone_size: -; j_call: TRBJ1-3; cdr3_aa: CASSSRPRGVAGNTIYF; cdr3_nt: TGTGCCAGCTCTTCGCGCCCCAGGGGAGTAGCTGGAAACACCATATATTTT
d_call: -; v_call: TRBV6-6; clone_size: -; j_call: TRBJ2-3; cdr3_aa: CASSLARVPRTDTQYF; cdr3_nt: TGTGCCAGCAGTCTTGCGAGGGTCCCCCGCACAGATACGCAGTATTTT
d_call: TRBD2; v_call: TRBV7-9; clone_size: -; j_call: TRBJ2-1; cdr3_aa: CASSPVMGLALNEQFF; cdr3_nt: TGTGCCAGCAGTCCAGTGATGGGACTAGCCCTCAATGAGCAGTTCTTC
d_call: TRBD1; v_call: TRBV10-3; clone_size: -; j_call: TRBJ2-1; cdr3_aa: CAISAGTGGRIEQFF; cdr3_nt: TGTGCCATCAGCGCTGGGACAGGGGGCCGAATTGAGCAGTTCTTC
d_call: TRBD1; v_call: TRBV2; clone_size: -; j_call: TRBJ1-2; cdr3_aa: CASRRTTGEPF; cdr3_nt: TGTGCCAGCAGGCGCACTACAGGGGAGCCCTTC
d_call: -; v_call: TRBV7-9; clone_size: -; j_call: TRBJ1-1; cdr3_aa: CASSLGAGVGAFF; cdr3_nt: TGTGCCAGCAGCTTAGGAGCAGGGGTTGGGGCTTTCTTT
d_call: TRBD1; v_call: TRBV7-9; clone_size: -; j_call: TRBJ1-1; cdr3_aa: CASSEDRVAFF; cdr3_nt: TGTGCCAGCAGCGAGGACAGGGTGGCTTTCTTT
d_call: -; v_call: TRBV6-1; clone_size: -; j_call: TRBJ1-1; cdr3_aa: CASTTKLTGNTEAFF; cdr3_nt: TGTGCCAGCACCACGAAACTAACAGGGAACACTGAAGCTTTCTTT
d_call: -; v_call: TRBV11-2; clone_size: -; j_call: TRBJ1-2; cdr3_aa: CASSLRDKPYYGYTF; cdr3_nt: TGTGCCAGCAGCTTACGGGACAAGCCCTACTATGGCTACACCTTC
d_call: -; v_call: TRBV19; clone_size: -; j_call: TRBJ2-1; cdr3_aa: CASSRGLTAYNEQFF; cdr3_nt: TGTGCCAGTAGTCGAGGACTCACAGCGTACAATGAGCAGTTCTTC
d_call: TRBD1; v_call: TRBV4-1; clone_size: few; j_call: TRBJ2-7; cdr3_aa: CASSQGTDSYEQYF; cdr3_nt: TGCGCCAGCAGCCAGGGGACAGACTCCTACGAGCAGTACTTC
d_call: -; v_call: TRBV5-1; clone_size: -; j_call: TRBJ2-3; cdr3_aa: CASSLVVGGRGDTQYF; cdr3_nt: TGCGCCAGCAGCTTGGTGGTGGGAGGAAGGGGAGATACGCAGTATTTT
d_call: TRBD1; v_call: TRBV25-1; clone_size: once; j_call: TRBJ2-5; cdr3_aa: CASRRGQETQYF; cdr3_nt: TGTGCCAGCCGCAGGGGGCAGGAGACCCAGTACTTC
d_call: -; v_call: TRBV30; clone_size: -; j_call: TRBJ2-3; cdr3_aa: CAWEGVAGDWKTQYF; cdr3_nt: TGTGCCTGGGAGGGGGTAGCCGGCGATTGGAAGACGCAGTATTTT
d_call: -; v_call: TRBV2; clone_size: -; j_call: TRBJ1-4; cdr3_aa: CASRGYRDGEKLFF; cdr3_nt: TGTGCCAGCAGAGGATACAGGGATGGAGAAAAACTGTTTTTT
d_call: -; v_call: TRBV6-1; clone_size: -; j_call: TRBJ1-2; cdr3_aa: CASSGTIRGTNYGYTF; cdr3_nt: TGTGCCAGCAGTGGGACCATCCGGGGGACTAACTATGGCTACACCTTC
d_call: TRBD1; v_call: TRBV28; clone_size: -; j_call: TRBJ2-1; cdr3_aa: CASGRDRGLAEQFF; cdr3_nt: TGTGCCAGCGGGAGGGACAGGGGGCTGGCTGAGCAGTTCTTC
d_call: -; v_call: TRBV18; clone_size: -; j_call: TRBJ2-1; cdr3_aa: CASSPQRNEQFF; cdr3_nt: TGTGCCAGCTCACCTCAGCGGAATGAGCAGTTCTTC
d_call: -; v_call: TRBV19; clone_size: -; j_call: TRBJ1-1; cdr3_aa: CASSLTLRNTEAFF; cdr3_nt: TGTGCCAGTAGTTTAACCCTAAGGAACACTGAAGCTTTCTTT
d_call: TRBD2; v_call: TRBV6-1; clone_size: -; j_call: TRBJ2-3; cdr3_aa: CASSDLAGGRKATQYF; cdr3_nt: TGTGCCAGCAGTGACCTAGCGGGGGGGAGGAAAGCTACGCAGTATTTT
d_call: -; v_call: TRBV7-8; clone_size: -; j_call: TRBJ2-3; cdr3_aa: CASSSMEGRGTDTQYF; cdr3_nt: TGTGCCAGCAGCTCAATGGAGGGCCGGGGCACAGATACGCAGTATTTT
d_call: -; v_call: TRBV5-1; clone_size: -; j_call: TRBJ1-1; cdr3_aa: CASSPGSAEAFF; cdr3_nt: TGCGCCAGCAGCCCGGGGTCCGCTGAAGCTTTCTTT
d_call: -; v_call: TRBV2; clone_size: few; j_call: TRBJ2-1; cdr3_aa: CASSLQGAGLAGNEQFF; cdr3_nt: TGTGCCAGCAGTTTACAGGGGGCAGGACTAGCAGGGAATGAGCAGTTCTTC
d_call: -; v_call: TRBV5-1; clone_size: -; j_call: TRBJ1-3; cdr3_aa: CASRAADGNTIYF; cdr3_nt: TGCGCCAGCAGGGCGGCTGATGGGAACACCATATATTTT
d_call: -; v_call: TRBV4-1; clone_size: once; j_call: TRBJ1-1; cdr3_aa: CASSHESDSITEAFF; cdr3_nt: TGCGCCAGCAGCCATGAATCGGACAGCATTACTGAAGCTTTCTTT
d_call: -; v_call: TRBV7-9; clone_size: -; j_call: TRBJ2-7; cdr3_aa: CASSQTGSEQYF; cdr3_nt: TGTGCCAGCAGCCAGACAGGCTCCGAGCAGTACTTC
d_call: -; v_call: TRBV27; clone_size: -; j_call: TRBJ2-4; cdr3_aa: CASSSEGGNIQYF; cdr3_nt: TGTGCCAGCAGTTCTGAAGGGGGAAACATTCAGTACTTC
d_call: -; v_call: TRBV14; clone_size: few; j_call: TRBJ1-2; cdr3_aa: CASSPGTTYGYTF; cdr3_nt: TGTGCCAGCAGCCCAGGGACAACTTATGGCTACACCTTC
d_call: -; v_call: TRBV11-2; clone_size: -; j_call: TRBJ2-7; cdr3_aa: CASSLGLGTYEQYF; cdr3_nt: TGTGCCAGCAGCTTAGGTCTCGGGACCTACGAGCAGTACTTC
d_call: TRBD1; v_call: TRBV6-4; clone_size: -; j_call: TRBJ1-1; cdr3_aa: CASSERQGTEAFF; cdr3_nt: TGTGCCAGCAGTGAGCGACAGGGCACTGAAGCTTTCTTT
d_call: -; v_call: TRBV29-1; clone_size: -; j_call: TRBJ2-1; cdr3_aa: CSSGDREGEGQFF; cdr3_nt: TGCAGCTCAGGGGATCGTGAAGGGGAGGGGCAGTTCTTC
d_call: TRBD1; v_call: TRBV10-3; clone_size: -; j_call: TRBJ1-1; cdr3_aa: CAISEYPGQGYPEAFF; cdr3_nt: TGTGCCATCAGTGAGTATCCGGGACAGGGGTACCCTGAAGCTTTCTTT
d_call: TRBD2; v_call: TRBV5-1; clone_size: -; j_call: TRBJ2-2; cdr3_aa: CASSLLSGADTGELFF; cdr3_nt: TGCGCCAGCAGCTTGCTGAGCGGGGCCGACACCGGGGAGCTGTTTTTT
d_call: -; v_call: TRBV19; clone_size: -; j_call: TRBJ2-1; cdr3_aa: CASSPRQYNEQFF; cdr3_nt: TGTGCCAGTAGTCCCCGACAGTACAATGAGCAGTTCTTC
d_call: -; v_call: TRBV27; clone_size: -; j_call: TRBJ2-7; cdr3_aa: CASSLSVGGFGYEQYF; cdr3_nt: TGTGCCAGCAGTTTATCGGTTGGGGGGTTCGGATACGAGCAGTACTTC
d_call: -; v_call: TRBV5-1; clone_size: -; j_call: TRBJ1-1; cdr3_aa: CARWVQGNTEAFF; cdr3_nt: TGCGCCAGGTGGGTACAGGGGAACACTGAAGCTTTCTTT
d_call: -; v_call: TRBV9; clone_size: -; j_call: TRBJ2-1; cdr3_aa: CASSGTSSYNEQFF; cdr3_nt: TGTGCCAGCAGCGGTACTAGCTCCTACAATGAGCAGTTCTTC
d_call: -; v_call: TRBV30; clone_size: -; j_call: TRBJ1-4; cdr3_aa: CAWNDLRGEKLFF; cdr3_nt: TGTGCCTGGAACGACCTGAGAGGGGAAAAACTGTTTTTT
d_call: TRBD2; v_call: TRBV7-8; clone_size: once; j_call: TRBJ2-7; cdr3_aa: CASSPGFGGSIYEQYF; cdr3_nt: TGTGCCAGCAGCCCCGGCTTTGGCGGGAGCATCTACGAGCAGTACTTC
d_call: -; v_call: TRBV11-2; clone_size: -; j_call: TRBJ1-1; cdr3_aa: CASSEEGVGTEAFF; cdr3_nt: TGTGCCAGCAGTGAGGAGGGCGTTGGCACTGAAGCTTTCTTT
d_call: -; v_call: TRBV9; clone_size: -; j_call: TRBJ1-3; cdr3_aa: CASRGDWSSGNTIYF; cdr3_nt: TGTGCCAGCAGGGGGGACTGGAGCTCTGGAAACACCATATATTTT
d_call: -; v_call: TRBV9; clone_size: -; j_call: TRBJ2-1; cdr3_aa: CASSGVANNEQFF; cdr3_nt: TGTGCCAGCAGCGGGGTAGCGAACAATGAGCAGTTCTTC
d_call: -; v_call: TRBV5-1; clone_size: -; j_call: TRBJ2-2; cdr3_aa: CASSLAPGTGELFF; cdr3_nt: TGCGCCAGCAGCTTGGCCCCGGGCACCGGGGAGCTGTTTTTT
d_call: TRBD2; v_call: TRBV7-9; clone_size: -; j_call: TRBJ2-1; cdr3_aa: CASSHWTSGLSEQFF; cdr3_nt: TGTGCCAGCAGCCATTGGACTAGCGGCCTCTCGGAGCAGTTCTTC
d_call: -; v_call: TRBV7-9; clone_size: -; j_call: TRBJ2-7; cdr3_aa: CASSLRQSYEQYF; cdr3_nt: TGTGCCAGCAGCCTCAGACAGTCCTACGAGCAGTACTTC
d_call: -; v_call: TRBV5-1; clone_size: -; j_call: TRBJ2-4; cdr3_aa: CASSLGDIAKNIQYF; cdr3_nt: TGCGCCAGCAGCTTGGGAGATATAGCCAAAAACATTCAGTACTTC
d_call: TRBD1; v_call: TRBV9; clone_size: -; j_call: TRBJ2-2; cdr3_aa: CASSVAPTLGQGVPNTGELFF; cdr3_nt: TGTGCCAGCAGCGTAGCCCCAACGCTGGGACAGGGGGTACCGAACACCGGGGAGCTGTTTTTT